This TCR beta chain was found in a study of early T cells in non-severe SARS-CoV-2 infection. Study as a whole: Alpha and beta chains were unpaired, from unsorted whole-blood bulk RNA.

Trimming removed 0 bases at V and 9 bases at J, with 14 bases between. This CDR3 spans 13 amino acids. CDR1 and CDR2 (germline): SQVTM, ANQGSEA. This clonotype has a count of ten or more. TCRdb called the 5' RACE reads again in MiXCR, with one record for every CDR3 protein. The data show approximately 84,000 distinct CDR3 sequences, approximately 15% seen once. This sequence joins TRBV29-1 and TRBJ1-1, with D hard to call. The source is an adult who was a healthcare worker with PCR-confirmed SARS-CoV-2 infection or an uninfected control (not recorded which). The sequenced material came from whole blood. CDR3 region: CSVEDLGQEKAFF. CDR3 nucleotide sequence: TGCAGCGTTGAAGATTTAGGGCAGGAGAAAGCTTTCTTT.